Below, 17 T cell receptor beta chains from the same sample are listed, as sequenced in a study of T-cell memory formation after mild COVID-19. One entry per CDR3 protein, called by TCRdb with MiXCR from the 5' RACE reads. The sample lists around 530,000 distinct CDR3 sequences, about a fifth occurring once. The specimen was PBMCs or a T cell subset sorted from them (not recorded which). The receptor source for this set is an adult woman who had mild COVID-19 (a few samples of this study predate the infection). Cell type and time point are not known.

V and J are TRBV14 and TRBJ1-1; the D gene is possibly TRBD1 (5 bases). The germline V gene has CDR1 SGHDN and CDR2 FVKESK. V dropped 5 bases and J dropped 0 bases, with 13 bases sitting between them. The CDR3 has 15 amino acids. CDR3 sequence: CASSTWTYMNTEAFF. Here the CDR3 DNA reads TGTGCCAGCAGCACCTGGACATACATGAACACTGAAGCTTTCTTT. The entire variable domain, with the rest obtained from reference TRBV14 and TRBJ1-1, is as follows: EAGVTQFPSHSVIEKGQTVTLRCDPISGHDNLYWYRRVMGKEIKFLLHFVKESKQDESGMPNNRFLAERTGGTYSTLKVQPAELEDSGVYFCASSTWTYMNTEAFFGQGTRLTVV.

The chain carries TRBV5-5 and TRBJ2-3; D ambiguous. The germline V gene encodes CDR1 SGHKS and CDR2 YYEKEE (reference sequence). The CDR3 has 18 residues. Trimming removed 0 bases from V and 10 bases from J, with 27 bases in between. In DNA, the CDR3 is TGTGCCAGCAGCTTGGACGTGGGTGCCAGCTCACATGATAAAGCGCAGTATTTT. Encoded protein: CASSLDVGASSHDKAQYF. Looking up the rest from reference TRBV5-5 and TRBJ2-3 gives the full variable domain: DAGVTQSPTHLIKTRGQQVTLRCSPISGHKSVSWYQQVLGQGPQFIFQYYEKEERGRGNFPDRFSARQFPNYSSELNVNALLLGDSALYLCASSLDVGASSHDKAQYFGPGTRLTVL.

This clonotype was seen only a few times. CDR3 region: CASSQDRQAPYEQYF. For the CDR3, the DNA is TGCGCCAGCAGCCAAGATCGCCAGGCTCCCTACGAGCAGTACTTC. The chain uses TRBV4-3 and TRBJ2-7, with D uncertain. The germline V and J ends were trimmed by 0 bases and 2 bases, with 11 bases remaining between them. The CDR3 is made up of 15 amino acids. Germline V gene lookup returns CDR1 LGHNA and CDR2 YSLEER.

The rearrangement uses TRBV24-1 and TRBJ1-1; D is unclear. This CDR3 region has 12 residues. The germline V and J ends were trimmed by 3 bases and 2 bases, with 3 bases remaining between them. Germline CDR1 KGHDR, CDR2 SFDVKD. The CDR3 DNA is TGTGCCACCAGTGATCAAAACACTGAAGCTTTCTTT. Amino acid sequence: CATSDQNTEAFF.

Many counts were recorded for this clonotype. The chain carries TRBV29-1 and TRBJ1-2; TRBD1 agrees at 7 bases. Looked up from germline, CDR1 is SQVTM and CDR2 is ANQGSEA. The J segment lost 4 bases and the V segment lost 6 bases, leaving 11 bases of the junction unmatched. The length of the CDR3 is 14 residues. CDR3 nucleotide sequence: TGCAGCGTGACCCCGGGAGGGGGCCCCTATGGCTACACCTTC. This codes for CSVTPGGGPYGYTF. The full variable domain, its missing parts supplied by reference TRBV29-1 and TRBJ1-2, is SAVISQKPSRDICQRGTSLTIQCQVDSQVTMMFWYRQQPGQSLTLIATANQGSEATYESGFVIDKFPISRPNLTFSTLTVSNMSPEDSSIYLCSVTPGGGPYGYTFGSGTRLTVV.

This clonotype was counted between two and nine times. The chain uses TRBV27 and TRBJ2-6, with D uncertain. Trimming removed 8 bases at V and 0 bases at J, with 17 bases between. This CDR3 has 17 amino acids. Germline-derived CDR1 and CDR2 are MNHEY and SMNVEV (reference sequence). The CDR3 protein is CASFRATLRSGANVLTF. Here the CDR3 DNA reads TGTGCCAGCTTTCGGGCCACCCTCCGCTCTGGGGCCAACGTCCTGACTTTC.

This sequence joins TRBV20-1 and TRBJ1-2, with D uncertain. Germline V gives CDR1 DFQATT, CDR2 SNEGSKA (reference sequence). The CDR3 runs to 14 residues. The V gene lost 0 bases and the J gene lost 4 bases, with 12 bases spanning the gap. The CDR3 DNA reads as TGCAGTGCTAGAGATCTCCAGGCAATCTATGGCTACACCTTC. Its translation is CSARDLQAIYGYTF.

This clonotype has just a few counts. This chain connects TRBV30 to TRBJ1-2; D not certain. Trimming removed 2 bases from V and 8 bases from J, with 6 bases in between. Germline loops: CDR1 GTSNPN, CDR2 SVGIG (reference sequence). This CDR3 region has 10 residues. The DNA of the CDR3 is TGTGCCTGGAGTCGAGGGGGCTACACCTTC. Translated: CAWSRGGYTF.

The CDR3 loop reads CASTLRDSDNEQFF. CDR3 sequence (DNA): TGTGCCAGCACCCTCAGGGACAGCGACAATGAGCAGTTCTTC. The chain uses TRBV12-3 or TRBV12-4 and TRBJ2-1; the match to TRBD1 covers 7 bases. After removal of 7 bases from V and 5 bases from J, the junction contained 8 bases not matched to a gene. CDR3 length equals 14 residues.

This clonotype was detected only a few times. The chain links TRBV18 to TRBJ1-5, with D tentatively TRBD1 (6 bases). CDR1 is KGHSH, CDR2 LQKENI, per germline. V was cut by 3 bases and J by 0 bases, with 12 bases left in between. There are 16 residues in the CDR3. Written as DNA, the CDR3 is TGTGCCAGCTCACCCCGGGGCAGGGGTAGCAATCAGCCCCAGCATTTT. Protein: CASSPRGRGSNQPQHF.

This rearrangement joins TRBV5-1 to TRBJ1-1; the D is unclear. Deletions cut 1 base from V and 2 bases from J, with 12 bases between. This CDR3 comprises 15 residues. Germline V gives CDR1 SGHRS, CDR2 YFSETQ. The CDR3 loop is CASSLSGVSNTEAFF. DNA of the CDR3: TGCGCCAGCAGCTTGTCTGGGGTTTCAAACACTGAAGCTTTCTTT.

This clonotype has a handful of counts. The chain links TRBV28 to TRBJ2-7; no clear D. V lost 5 bases and J lost 6, with 11 bases in between. The CDR3 consists of 12 residues. Germline V CDR1 and CDR2: MDHEN, SYDVKM. CDR3 loop: CASSHLGVEQYF. The CDR3, as DNA: TGTGCCAGCAGTCATCTTGGGGTCGAGCAGTACTTC.

This clonotype was seen a few times. The chain is built from TRBV7-9 and TRBJ2-1, with 8 nucleotides matching TRBD2. CDR1 is SEHNR, CDR2 FQNEAQ, per germline (reference sequence). The CDR3 runs 16 residues. J lost 7 bases, V lost 5 bases, and 13 bases had no gene match. As DNA, the CDR3 is TGTGCCAGCAGCCCAGCCGGGACTAGATTTCTGAATGAGCAGTTCTTC. This encodes CASSPAGTRFLNEQFF. Full variable domain (missing parts from reference TRBV7-9 and TRBJ2-1): DTGVSQNPRHKITKRGQNVTFRCDPISEHNRLYWYRQTLGQGPEFLTYFQNEAQLEKSRLLSDRFSAERPKGSFSTLEIQRTEQGDSAMYLCASSPAGTRFLNEQFFGPGTRLTVL.

This clonotype was counted between two and nine times. The rearrangement joins TRBV18 to TRBJ2-3, with 8 nucleotides matching TRBD1. The trim removed 0 bases at V and 3 bases at J, leaving 2 bases unmatched. The CDR3 runs 15 residues. Germline assignment: CDR1 KGHSH and CDR2 LQKENI. The CDR3 spells CASSPPNRGTDTQYF. The CDR3 DNA reads TGTGCCAGCTCACCACCGAACAGGGGGACAGATACGCAGTATTTT. The entire variable domain, with the rest obtained from reference TRBV18 and TRBJ2-3, is as follows: NAGVMQNPRHLVRRRGQEARLRCSPMKGHSHVYWYRQLPEEGLKFMVYLQKENIIDESGMPKERFSAEFPKEGPSILRIQQVVRGDSAAYFCASSPPNRGTDTQYFGPGTRLTVL.

The rearrangement joins TRBV27 to TRBJ2-2; D tentatively reads TRBD1 or TRBD2 (5 bases each). The germline V gene encodes CDR1 MNHEY and CDR2 SMNVEV (reference sequence). The CDR3 runs 18 residues. With 3 bases removed from V and 1 base from J, the gap between germline ends came to 18 bases. The CDR3 DNA follows: TGTGCCAGCAGTTTTTCCGGGACCCTCAACGAGAACACCGGGGAGCTGTTTTTT. Protein product: CASSFSGTLNENTGELFF.

The chain has TRBV3-1 and TRBJ1-6; 7 positions agree with TRBD1. The V gene's germline CDR1 is LGHDT and CDR2 YNNKEL (reference sequence). The CDR3 extends over 15 amino acids. V shed 4 bases and J 7 bases; nucleotides not matched to a gene: 7. CDR3 loop: CASSRQGRGNSPLHF. CDR3 nucleotides: TGTGCCAGCAGCCGACAGGGACGGGGAAATTCACCCCTCCACTTT.

The V and J genes are TRBV12-3 or TRBV12-4 and TRBJ2-3; either TRBD1 or TRBD2 may fit D (6 bases each). V dropped 4 bases and J dropped 4 bases, with 18 bases sitting between them. The CDR3 contains 16 residues. The CDR3 reads CASSWGASPLPDTQYF. In DNA form, the CDR3 reads TGTGCCAGCAGTTGGGGGGCTAGCCCGCTACCAGATACGCAGTATTTT.